This TCR beta chain was recorded in a study of cytomegalovirus exposure and HLA in healthy donors. Study-wide background: Unique TCRs numbering roughly 80 million, obtained from HLA-typed donors, made up an early data release. Findings of the study overall: Per published accounts, TCR beta sequences correctly predicted the HLA-A and HLA-B alleles of most subjects. Earlier analysis looked at TCR beta V segments, and most were productive about 90% or about 30% of the time.

V gave up 7 bases and J gave up 2 bases, with 14 bases separating them. Germline values: CDR1 MNHNS, CDR2 SASEGT. CDR3 length equals 15 residues. PCR primers comprised 60 Vbeta and 13 Jbeta primers. Profiling relied on immunoSEQ multiplex PCR, and the TCRdb table lists in-frame clones only, not all of them. This sample yields about 160,000 clones, of which nearly 80% are seen a single time; approximately 3% belongs to the top ten. On this clone: Its antigen is unidentified. The same CDR3 can be traced to other DNA sequences in this sample.

Material for sequencing was PBMCs. This sequence originates from a woman aged 40 to 50 in good health and CMV-seronegative. The chain carries TRBV6-1 and TRBJ2-2; tentative D call: TRBD1 (6 bases). The CDR3 loop is CASTPGQPNTGELFF. Written as DNA, the CDR3 is TGTGCCAGCACCCCGGGACAACCTAACACCGGGGAGCTGTTTTTT.